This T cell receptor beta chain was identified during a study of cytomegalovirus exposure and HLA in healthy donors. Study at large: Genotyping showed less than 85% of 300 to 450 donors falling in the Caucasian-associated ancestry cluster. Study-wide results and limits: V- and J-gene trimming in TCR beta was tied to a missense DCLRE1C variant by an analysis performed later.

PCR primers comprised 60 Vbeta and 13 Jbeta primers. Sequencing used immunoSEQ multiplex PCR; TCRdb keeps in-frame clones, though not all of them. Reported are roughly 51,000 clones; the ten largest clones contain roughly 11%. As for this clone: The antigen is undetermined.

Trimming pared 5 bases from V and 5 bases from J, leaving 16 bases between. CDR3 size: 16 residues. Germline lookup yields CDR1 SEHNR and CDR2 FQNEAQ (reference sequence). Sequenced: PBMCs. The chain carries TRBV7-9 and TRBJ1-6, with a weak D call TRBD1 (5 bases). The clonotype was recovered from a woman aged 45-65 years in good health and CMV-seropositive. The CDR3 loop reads CASSQRDLGNNSPLHF. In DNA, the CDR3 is TGTGCCAGCAGCCAGCGGGACCTCGGCAATAATTCACCCCTCCACTTT.